These 31 T cell receptor beta chains came from one sample sequenced in a study of CD8 T cells in Susac syndrome. When the RNA was reverse transcribed, random hexamers were used with an input of about 0.45 to 1 ug. One entry per CDR3 protein, called by TCRdb with MiXCR from the immunoSEQ multiplex PCR reads. Found here are just over 150,000 distinct CDR3 sequences, about 94% of them singletons; the top ten hold roughly 0.19%. Sample: CD8+ T cells from PBMCs. The source of these receptors is a human donor with multiple sclerosis.

The chain uses TRBV3-1 and TRBJ2-3, with D uncertain. V gave up 1 base and J gave up 4 bases, with 9 bases separating them. This CDR3 is built from 14 residues. Germline V gene data show CDR1 as LGHDT and CDR2 as YNNKEL (reference sequence). CDR3 in amino acids: CASSQGTSPDTQYF. The CDR3 DNA is TGTGCCAGCAGCCAAGGCACGAGCCCAGATACGCAGTATTTT.

V gene TRBV12-3 or TRBV12-4 combines with J gene TRBJ2-1, with TRBD2 as a possible D gene (7 bases). The CDR3 covers 16 residues. Between the trimmed V and J ends, which lost 7 bases and 5 bases, there was a span of 21 bases. The CDR3 sequence is CASTPRGGPLHNEQFF. CDR3 DNA: TGTGCCAGCACCCCGAGGGGGGGTCCCCTTCACAATGAGCAGTTCTTC.

This clonotype occurred once. The chain uses TRBV10-1 and TRBJ2-7, with TRBD2 as a possible D gene (5 bases). Germline V gene data show CDR1 as WNHNN and CDR2 as SYGVQD (reference sequence). The CDR3 runs 13 residues. Between the trimmed V and J ends, which lost 3 bases and 6 bases, there was a span of 12 bases. CDR3 sequence: CASSEGLRVEQYF. CDR3 nucleotides: TGCGCCAGCAGTGAAGGGCTGCGGGTCGAGCAGTACTTC.

This chain links TRBV7-8 with TRBJ2-5; D not resolved. The CDR3 has 13 residues. Germline lookup yields CDR1 SGHVS and CDR2 FQNEAQ. V was cut by 3 bases and J by 4 bases, with 9 bases left in between. As DNA, the CDR3 is TGTGCCAGCAGCTTGAACGCGGTAGAGACCCAGTACTTC. Its translation: CASSLNAVETQYF.

The V and J genes are TRBV5-6 and TRBJ1-6; 10 nucleotides agree with TRBD1. The V and J ends lost 4 bases and 9 bases, in that order; junction bases with no gene match: 10. This CDR3 spans 16 amino acids. Germline assignment: CDR1 SGHDT and CDR2 YYEEEE. DNA of the CDR3: TGTGCCAGCAGCGCTCCCCGGACAGGGGGGAGTTCACCCCTCCACTTT. It specifies CASSAPRTGGSSPLHF. The full variable domain, with the rest looked up from reference TRBV5-6 and TRBJ1-6, is DAGVTQSPTHLIKTRGQQVTLRCSPKSGHDTVSWYQQALGQGPQFIFQYYEEEERQRGNFPDRFSGHQFPNYSSELNVNALLLGDSALYLCASSAPRTGGSSPLHFGNGTRLTVT.

CDR3 sequence (DNA): TGTGCCAGTAGTATAGATCTGCAGGGGGAGGGCTATGGCTACACCTTC. This translates into CASSIDLQGEGYGYTF. The chain carries TRBV19 and TRBJ1-2; 7 bases align to TRBD1. V trimming: 0 bases; J trimming: 4 bases; junction bases outside the gene matches: 8. The CDR3 has 16 residues. CDR1 LNHDA and CDR2 SQIVND come from the germline V gene (reference sequence).

The gene calls are TRBV5-1 and TRBJ1-2; D is unclear. The CDR3 extends over 16 amino acids. Germline V gives CDR1 SGHRS, CDR2 YFSETQ. V was pared by 1 base and J by 0 bases, with 13 bases between. Written as DNA, the CDR3 is TGCGCCAGCAGCTTGTGGGAACGACGGGCTAACTATGGCTACACCTTC. Translating it yields CASSLWERRANYGYTF.

The V call is TRBV12-3 or TRBV12-4, the J call TRBJ2-3; the D is unclear. This CDR3 has 12 residues. V was cut by 10 bases and J by 4 bases, with 12 bases left in between. The CDR3 region has the DNA TGTGCCACCCGCTTTGGCCCAGATACGCAGTATTTT. This sequence encodes CATRFGPDTQYF.

This clonotype came up a few times. The chain uses TRBV30 and TRBJ2-7; D gene ambiguous. From germline, CDR1 is GTSNPN and CDR2 SVGIG (reference sequence). Between the trimmed V and J ends, which lost 0 bases and 6 bases, there was a span of 6 bases. CDR3 length: 11 amino acids. CDR3 nucleotides: TGTGCCTGGAGTGTAGGGCTCGAGCAGTACTTC. Its translation is CAWSVGLEQYF.

The V and J genes are TRBV2 and TRBJ1-6, with TRBD1 identical over 9 bases. The CDR3 consists of 14 residues. The ends lost 6 bases at V and 10 bases at J; junction bases unmatched: 7. The V gene's germline CDR1 is SNHLY and CDR2 FYNNEI. As DNA, the CDR3 is TGTGCCAGCAGGGCGGGACAGGGACAATCACCCCTCCACTTT. It is translated as CASRAGQGQSPLHF.

CDR3 protein: CASSSRGPGDTQYF. Here the CDR3 DNA reads TGTGCCAGCAGCTCAAGGGGGCCAGGAGATACGCAGTATTTT. The chain links TRBV7-8 to TRBJ2-3, with 7 bases that match TRBD1. There are 14 residues in the CDR3. J was trimmed by 5 bases and V by 4 bases; bases with no gene match: 6. CDR1 is SGHVS, CDR2 FQNEAQ, per germline.

The rearrangement links TRBV29-1 to TRBJ2-7; D not resolved. This CDR3 has 13 amino acids. Germline V gene data show CDR1 as SQVTM and CDR2 as ANQGSEA. Trimming stripped 4 bases from V and 5 bases from J, with 15 bases between. DNA for the CDR3: TGCAGCGTTGTGGTCATTTCGGACCACGAGCAGTACTTC. This sequence encodes CSVVVISDHEQYF.

J is TRBJ1-1 and V is TRBV3-1; D is unresolved. Trimming shortened V by 1 base and J by 5 bases, and 11 bases separated the two germline ends. The CDR3 runs 14 residues. CDR1 is LGHDT, CDR2 YNNKEL, per germline (reference sequence). CDR3 sequence reads: CASSQGVTKTEAFF. CDR3 DNA: TGTGCCAGCAGCCAAGGGGTAACGAAGACTGAAGCTTTCTTT.

The V call is TRBV12-3 or TRBV12-4, the J call TRBJ2-1; 8 nucleotides align to TRBD2. CDR3 length equals 16 residues. The ends lost 5 bases at V and 4 bases at J; junction bases unmatched: 10. The CDR3: CASSDPLAGQYNEQFF. The CDR3 DNA sequence: TGTGCCAGCAGTGACCCCCTAGCGGGTCAGTACAATGAGCAGTTCTTC.

This chain joins TRBV3-1 and TRBJ1-1; the D is unclear. V dropped 0 bases and J dropped 1 base, with 12 bases sitting between them. CDR3 length: 16 residues. Germline V gene data show CDR1 as LGHDT and CDR2 as YNNKEL (reference sequence). The CDR3 DNA sequence: TGTGCCAGCAGCCAAGAAGGCGGCCAGCAGAACACTGAAGCTTTCTTT. It encodes CASSQEGGQQNTEAFF.

The rearrangement joins TRBV4-3 to TRBJ2-7; 10 bases agree with TRBD1. CDR1 and CDR2 (germline): LGHNA, YSLEER. J was trimmed by 5 bases and V by 4 bases; bases with no gene match: 5. The CDR3 totals 14 residues. CDR3 sequence: CASSPGQGFDEQYF. Here the CDR3 DNA reads TGCGCCAGCAGCCCGGGACAGGGGTTCGACGAGCAGTACTTC.

The chain joins TRBV20-1 to TRBJ2-2; D tentatively reads TRBD1 or TRBD2 (5 bases each). The CDR3 contains 14 residues. The germline V gene has CDR1 DFQATT and CDR2 SNEGSKA (reference sequence). The ends were cut back, 6 bases at V and 5 bases at J, with 16 bases in the middle. CDR3 protein: CSAGDSRGTGELFF. The CDR3 DNA follows: TGCAGTGCCGGAGACAGTCGAGGGACCGGGGAGCTGTTTTTT.

The gene calls are TRBV28 and TRBJ2-7, with D perhaps matching TRBD1 (5 bases). Germline V gene lookup returns CDR1 MDHEN and CDR2 SYDVKM. CDR3 length: 17 amino acids. Trimming removed 5 bases from V and 4 bases from J, with 24 bases in between. The CDR3 loop reads CASSNPKAGAGIYEQYF. The CDR3 nucleotides read TGTGCCAGCAGTAATCCGAAAGCTGGGGCAGGGATTTACGAGCAGTACTTC.

The CDR3 spells CAWSGVNTGELFF. CDR3 bases: TGTGCCTGGAGTGGGGTGAACACCGGGGAGCTGTTTTTT. The gene calls are TRBV30 and TRBJ2-2, with unresolved D. The CDR3 runs to 13 residues. The germline V gene has CDR1 GTSNPN and CDR2 SVGIG (reference sequence). V lost 1 base and J 1 base, leaving 4 bases between the germline ends.

The chain couples TRBV7-8 to TRBJ2-7, with D tentatively TRBD2 (6 bases). Germline assignment: CDR1 SGHVS and CDR2 FQNEAQ. The CDR3 contains 19 residues. Trimming stripped 0 bases from V and 3 bases from J, with 24 bases between. The CDR3 spells CASSLAPKVTRGRIYEQYF. In DNA form, the CDR3 reads TGTGCCAGCAGCTTAGCTCCGAAAGTGACGCGGGGCAGGATCTACGAGCAGTACTTC.

The chain recombines TRBV23-1 with TRBJ1-4, with D unresolved. TRBV23-1 is an ORF, and what it does is uncertain. Deletions cut 3 bases from V and 4 bases from J, with 24 bases between. CDR3 length: 19 amino acids. CDR3 amino acids: CASSHFKPCPPWLNEKLFF. CDR3 DNA sequence: TGCGCCAGCAGTCATTTCAAGCCATGCCCCCCTTGGCTTAATGAAAAACTGTTTTTT.

The chain employs TRBV28 and TRBJ2-7; 9 bases align to TRBD1. The CDR3 loop spans 14 amino acids. Germline V gene sequence: CDR1 MDHEN, CDR2 SYDVKM. With V trimmed by 4 bases and J by 7 bases, 8 bases remained unmatched. The CDR3 reads CASSYTGTGIEQYF. The CDR3, as DNA: TGTGCCAGCAGTTATACGGGGACAGGGATTGAGCAGTACTTC.

The V and J genes are TRBV9 and TRBJ2-5, with 9 bases fitting TRBD1. Germline V gene sequence: CDR1 SGDLS, CDR2 YYNGEE. This CDR3 spans 14 amino acids. V trimming: 5 bases; J trimming: 5 bases; junction bases outside the gene matches: 7. The CDR3 DNA reads as TGTGCCAGCAGTACACAGGGGGCCGGGGAGACCCAGTACTTC. Its translation: CASSTQGAGETQYF.

V and J are TRBV23-1 and TRBJ1-2; no clear D. Being an ORF, TRBV23-1 has a function that is uncertain. The CDR3 spans 8 residues. V was shortened by 10 bases and J by 8 bases, with 5 bases between the two germline ends. CDR3: CAKVGYTF. CDR3 DNA: TGCGCCAAGGTGGGCTACACCTTC.

The rearrangement links TRBV7-9 to TRBJ2-7, with D uncertain. Per the germline V gene, CDR1 is SEHNR and CDR2 is FQNEAQ (reference sequence). V was trimmed by 1 base and J by 3 bases, leaving 10 bases between them. This CDR3 comprises 14 residues. This CDR3 reads CASSLVTGGYEQYF. The CDR3, as DNA: TGTGCCAGCAGCTTAGTCACCGGTGGCTACGAGCAGTACTTC. The full variable domain, rest sourced from reference TRBV7-9 and TRBJ2-7, is DTGVSQNPRHKITKRGQNVTFRCDPISEHNRLYWYRQTLGQGPEFLTYFQNEAQLEKSRLLSDRFSAERPKGSFSTLEIQRTEQGDSAMYLCASSLVTGGYEQYFGPGTRLTVT.

The chain links TRBV27 to TRBJ1-3; maybe TRBD1 (5 bases). In germline, CDR1 is MNHEY, CDR2 SMNVEV (reference sequence). V lost 10 bases to trimming and J lost 4 bases, with 14 bases between them. The CDR3 extends over 13 amino acids. The CDR3 is CATDPAGGNTIYF. CDR3 sequence (DNA): TGTGCCACCGACCCCGCAGGGGGAAACACCATATATTTT.

CDR3 sequence reads: CSARDSGQGSYNEQFF. CDR3 coding DNA: TGCAGTGCTAGAGACTCGGGACAGGGTTCCTACAATGAGCAGTTCTTC. The chain joins TRBV20-1 to TRBJ2-1; 9 bases fit TRBD1. CDR1 and CDR2 (germline): DFQATT, SNEGSKA (reference sequence). The trim removed 0 bases at V and 1 base at J, leaving 4 bases unmatched. The CDR3 length is 16 residues.

The V gene is TRBV4-3, the J gene TRBJ2-7; 12 bases are a match to TRBD1. The length of the CDR3 is 16 residues. The germline CDR1 and CDR2 sequences are LGHNA and YSLEER. J gave up 4 bases and V 1 base, and 5 bases lay outside the gene matches. The CDR3 nucleotides are TGCGCCAGCAGCCAAGCTCGGGACAGGGGGCGATACGAGCAGTACTTC. Its translation: CASSQARDRGRYEQYF.

The V call is TRBV5-1, the J call TRBJ2-7, with 8 bases lining up with TRBD1. After removal of 0 bases from V and 3 bases from J, the junction contained 8 bases not matched to a gene. Germline V lookup: CDR1 SGHRS, CDR2 YFSETQ. CDR3 length equals 16 residues. The CDR3 DNA reads as TGCGCCAGCAGCTTGGGGGCCGGGACAGGCCTCTACGAGCAGTACTTC. This codes for CASSLGAGTGLYEQYF.

V usage is TRBV12-5 and J usage is TRBJ2-7, with 8 bases lining up with TRBD1. Trimming at V came to 7 bases and at J to 2 bases, leaving 10 bases not matched to a gene. Per the germline V gene, CDR1 is LGHNT and CDR2 is FRNRAP. The CDR3 runs 15 residues. CDR3 residues: CASASDRVNTYEQYF. Written as DNA, the CDR3 is TGTGCTAGTGCCTCGGACAGGGTCAACACCTACGAGCAGTACTTC.

This clonotype was found a few times. The rearrangement joins TRBV7-8 to TRBJ2-7; no reliable D call. CDR1 is SGHVS, CDR2 FQNEAQ, per germline. Trimming pared 1 base from V and 5 bases from J, leaving 6 bases between. CDR3 length equals 12 residues. The CDR3 here is CASSLGTNEQYF. The CDR3 coding sequence is TGTGCCAGCAGCTTAGGGACGAACGAGCAGTACTTC.